This is a list of T cell receptor beta chains from one sample in a study of OX40 agonist ivuxolimab in advanced cancers. Profiled with immunoSEQ multiplex PCR; TCRdb holds only in-frame clones, not every one. The data contain 100,000 to 150,000 clones, 85% to 95% of them singletons. This sample comprised CD4+ or CD8+ T cells sorted from blood, obtained in a trial of the OX40 agonist ivuxolimab. Receptors originate from an adult with an advanced solid tumor such as melanoma, head and neck, liver or kidney cancer. CDR3s include the opening cysteine and the closing phenylalanine or tryptophan. The D gene is left open where the match is weak. Only part of the rows carry a size: once, few, many, or a class if the clone is expanded.

V	D	J	size	DNA	CDR3
TRBV27	-	TRBJ1-3	once	TGTGCCAGCAGTTTTAAAGGGCCCGGACAGCTCTCTGGAAACACCATATATTTT	CASSFKGPGQLSGNTIYF
TRBV19	TRBD1	TRBJ1-4	-	TGTGCCAGTAGCGGCCGGGGACAGGGTCGGCAAAAACTGTTTTTT	CASSGRGQGRQKLFF
TRBV18	-	TRBJ2-5	-	TGTGCCAGCTCACCCTTAGGGGAGACCCAGTACTTC	CASSPLGETQYF
TRBV19	TRBD1	TRBJ2-7	few	TGTGCCAGTAGTACCTTCGGGACAGGGTTGCCTACGCAGTACTTC	CASSTFGTGLPTQYF
TRBV27	-	TRBJ1-1	-	TGTGCCAGCAGTTTATCAGGGTCAGGGAGGGGGAACACTGAAGCTTTCTTT	CASSLSGSGRGNTEAFF
TRBV7-3	-	TRBJ1-1	few	TGTGCCAGCAGCCCTACTAAGGAGGCTGAAGCTTTCTTT	CASSPTKEAEAFF
TRBV30	-	TRBJ1-1	few	TGTGCCTGGAGTAGGTTGTCCCCGAACACTGAAGCTTTCTTT	CAWSRLSPNTEAFF
TRBV5-1	-	TRBJ2-3	-	TGCGCCAGCAGCTTGGGGGGCAGGGGAGCCTGGACAGATACGCAGTATTTT	CASSLGGRGAWTDTQYF
TRBV18	TRBD1	TRBJ2-7	once	TGTGCCAGCTCACCAGAAACAGGGGCAAGGTACGAGCAGTACTTC	CASSPETGARYEQYF
TRBV19	TRBD1	TRBJ1-5	-	TGTGCCAGTAGTAGCACAGGGGGGAATCAGCCCCAGCATTTT	CASSSTGGNQPQHF
TRBV7-2	-	TRBJ1-5	-	TGTGCCAGCAGCTTTGACAGGAACGGCCAGCCCCAGCATTTT	CASSFDRNGQPQHF
TRBV5-5	-	TRBJ1-2	-	TGTGCCAGCAGCTTGGTACCTGCTCCTAACTATGGCTACACCTTC	CASSLVPAPNYGYTF
TRBV7-3	-	TRBJ2-3	-	TGTGCCAGCAGTGCGGGGGCAACAGATACGCAGTATTTT	CASSAGATDTQYF
TRBV12-1	-	TRBJ2-5	-	TGTGCCAGCAGCTTTGAAGGCGGGCGGACCCAAGAGACCCAGTACTTC	CASSFEGGRTQETQYF